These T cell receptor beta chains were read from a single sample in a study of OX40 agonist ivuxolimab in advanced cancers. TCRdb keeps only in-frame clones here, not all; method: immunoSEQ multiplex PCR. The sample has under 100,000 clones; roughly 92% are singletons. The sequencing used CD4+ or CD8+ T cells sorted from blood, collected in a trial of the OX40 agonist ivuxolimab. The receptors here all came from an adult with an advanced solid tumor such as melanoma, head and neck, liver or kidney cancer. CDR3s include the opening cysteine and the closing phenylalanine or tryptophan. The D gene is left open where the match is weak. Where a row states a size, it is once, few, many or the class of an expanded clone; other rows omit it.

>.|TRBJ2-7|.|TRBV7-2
CASSFYSSYEQYF
TGTGCCAGCAGCTTTTACAGCTCCTACGAGCAGTACTTC
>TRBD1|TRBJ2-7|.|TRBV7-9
CASSSDLTDRGLYEQYF
TGTGCCAGCAGCTCAGACCTGACAGACAGGGGGCTCTACGAGCAGTACTTC
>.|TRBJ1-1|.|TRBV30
CAWSVVPQLNTEAFF
TGTGCCTGGAGTGTAGTTCCACAGTTGAACACTGAAGCTTTCTTT
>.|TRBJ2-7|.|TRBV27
CASSSLISGDEQYF
TGTGCCAGCAGTTCCTTGATCTCGGGCGACGAGCAGTACTTC
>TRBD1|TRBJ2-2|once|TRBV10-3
CAISEPADRPATGELFF
TGTGCCATCAGTGAGCCGGCGGACAGGCCGGCCACCGGGGAGCTGTTTTTT
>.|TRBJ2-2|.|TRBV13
CASSPGAFGELFF
TGTGCCAGCAGCCCAGGGGCCTTCGGGGAGCTGTTTTTT
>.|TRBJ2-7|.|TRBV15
CATRETPEGYEQYF
TGTGCCACCAGAGAGACTCCGGAGGGCTACGAGCAGTACTTC
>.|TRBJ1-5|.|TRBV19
CASKHSNQPQHF
TGTGCCAGCAAGCACAGCAATCAGCCCCAGCATTTT
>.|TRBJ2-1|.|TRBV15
CATSEDFNEQFF
TGTGCCACCAGCGAAGACTTCAATGAGCAGTTCTTC
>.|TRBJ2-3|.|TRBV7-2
CASSLAGWPGTDTQYF
TGTGCCAGCAGCTTAGCGGGCTGGCCTGGCACAGATACGCAGTATTTT
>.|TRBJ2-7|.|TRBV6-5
CASSVGREVIYEQYF
TGTGCCAGCAGTGTAGGCAGGGAAGTTATTTACGAGCAGTACTTC
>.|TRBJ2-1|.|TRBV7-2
CASSYATLEQFF
TGTGCCAGCAGTTATGCGACACTTGAGCAGTTCTTC
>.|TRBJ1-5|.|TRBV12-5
CASGLFDRRDSNQPQHF
TGTGCTAGTGGTTTGTTTGACAGGCGGGATAGCAATCAGCCCCAGCATTTT
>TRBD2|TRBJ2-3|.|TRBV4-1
CASSQIAGGLTDTQYF
TGCGCCAGCAGCCAGATAGCGGGGGGTCTCACAGATACGCAGTATTTT
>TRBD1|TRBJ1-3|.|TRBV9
CASSGGQGPGNTIYF
TGTGCCAGCAGCGGTGGACAGGGCCCTGGAAACACCATATATTTT
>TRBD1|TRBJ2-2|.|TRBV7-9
CASSPATGGVAGELFF
TGTGCCAGCAGCCCGGCGACAGGGGGCGTCGCCGGGGAGCTGTTTTTT
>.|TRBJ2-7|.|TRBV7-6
CASSLTRDPTYEQYF
TGTGCCAGCAGCTTAACCCGGGACCCAACCTACGAGCAGTACTTC
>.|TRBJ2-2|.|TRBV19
CASSIGQVDTGELFF
TGTGCCAGTAGTATAGGACAGGTAGACACCGGGGAGCTGTTTTTT
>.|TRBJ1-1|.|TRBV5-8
CASSPRGLDGAEAFF
TGTGCCAGCAGCCCGCGGGGGCTGGACGGGGCTGAAGCTTTCTTT
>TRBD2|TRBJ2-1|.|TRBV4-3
CASSPQTSGGPYNEQFF
TGCGCCAGCAGCCCCCAGACTAGCGGGGGCCCCTACAATGAGCAGTTCTTC
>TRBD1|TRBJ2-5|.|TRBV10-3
CAIRRQGEPQETQYF
TGTGCCATCAGACGACAGGGAGAACCCCAAGAGACCCAGTACTTC
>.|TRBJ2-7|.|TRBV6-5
CASSPQRLSYEQYF
TGTGCCAGCAGTCCGCAGAGGTTATCCTACGAGCAGTACTTC
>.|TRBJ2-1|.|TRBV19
CASSVYRATLSDEQFF
TGTGCCAGTAGTGTATACAGGGCTACCCTCAGCGATGAGCAGTTCTTC
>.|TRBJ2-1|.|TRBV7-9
CASSPLSPREQFF
TGTGCCAGCAGCCCCCTAAGCCCACGTGAGCAGTTCTTC
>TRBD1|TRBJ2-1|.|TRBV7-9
CASSLVSRGLWNEQFF
TGTGCCAGCAGCTTAGTGTCCAGGGGGCTGTGGAATGAGCAGTTCTTC